This TCR beta chain was documented in a study of T cell responses to AZD1222 COVID-19 vaccine. Germline CDR1 and CDR2: MNHEY and SMNVEV (reference sequence). Losses at the gene ends were 7 bases for V and 7 bases for J; bases not matched to a gene: 9. The CDR3 consists of 14 residues. Sequenced by immunoSEQ multiplex PCR; TCRdb stores in-frame clones only, minus some. This sample carries some 96,000 clones, about 88% of them seen once, and the ten largest clones take 15% to 20%. On this clone itself: As yet, its antigen is unknown.

General observations from the study: Nearly half of unique spike-specific TCRs reportedly avoided B.1.351 and B.1.1.7 mutated regions. Possibly, clonal diversity was underestimated; donors were largely white British and included more females.

This receptor was obtained from an adult who received the AZD1222 COVID-19 vaccine. The starting material was peripheral blood, obtained 28 days after the second AZD1222 dose. This chain connects TRBV27 to TRBJ2-7; 11 bases align to TRBD1. DNA for the CDR3: TGTGCCAGCAAATGGACAGGGGGCCTAGGGGAGCAGTACTTC. Translation: CASKWTGGLGEQYF.